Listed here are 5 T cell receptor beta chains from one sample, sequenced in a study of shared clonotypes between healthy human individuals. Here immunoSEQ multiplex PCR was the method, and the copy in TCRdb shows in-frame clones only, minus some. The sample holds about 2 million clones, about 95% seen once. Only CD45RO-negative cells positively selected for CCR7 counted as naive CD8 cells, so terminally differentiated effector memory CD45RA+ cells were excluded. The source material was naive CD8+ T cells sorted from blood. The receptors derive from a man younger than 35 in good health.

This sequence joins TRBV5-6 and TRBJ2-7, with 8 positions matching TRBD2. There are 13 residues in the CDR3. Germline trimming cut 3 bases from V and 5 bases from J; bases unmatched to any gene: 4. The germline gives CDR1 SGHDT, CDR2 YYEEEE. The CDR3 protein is CASSSGTRHEQYF. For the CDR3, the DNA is TGTGCCAGCAGCTCCGGGACTAGGCACGAGCAGTACTTC.

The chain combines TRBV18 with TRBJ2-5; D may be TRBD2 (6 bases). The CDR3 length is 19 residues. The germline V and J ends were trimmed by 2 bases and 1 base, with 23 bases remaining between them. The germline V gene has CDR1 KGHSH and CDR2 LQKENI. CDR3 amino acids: CASSPSGSSGWGGQETQYF. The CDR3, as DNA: TGTGCCAGCTCACCATCTGGGAGTAGCGGTTGGGGAGGCCAAGAGACCCAGTACTTC.

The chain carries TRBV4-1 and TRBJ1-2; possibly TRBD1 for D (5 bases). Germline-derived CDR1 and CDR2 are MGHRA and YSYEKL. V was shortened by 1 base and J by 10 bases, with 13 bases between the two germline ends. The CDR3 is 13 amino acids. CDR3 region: CASSQVGTQLYTF. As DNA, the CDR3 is TGCGCCAGCAGCCAAGTAGGGACCCAGCTCTACACCTTC.

The chain's CDR3 is CASSLILREGQGEQYF. CDR3 coding DNA: TGTGCCAGCAGCTTAATCTTACGGGAGGGCCAAGGCGAGCAGTACTTC. The chain joins TRBV7-2 to TRBJ2-7; TRBD2 matches at 8 bases. V gave up 2 bases and J gave up 6 bases; unmatched junction bases: 12. Germline loops: CDR1 SGHTA, CDR2 FQGNSA. The CDR3 sequence is 16 residues long.

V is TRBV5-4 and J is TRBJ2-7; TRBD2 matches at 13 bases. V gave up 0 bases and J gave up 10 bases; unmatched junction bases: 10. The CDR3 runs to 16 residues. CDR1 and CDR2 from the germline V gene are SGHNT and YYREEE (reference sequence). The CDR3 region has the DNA TGTGCCAGCAGCTTGGGACTAGCGGGAGGAGGCGGGGGCCAGTACTTC. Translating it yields CASSLGLAGGGGGQYF.